This TCR beta chain appears in the sequencing data of a study of memory CD4+ T cells and cytomegalovirus serostatus. Study results and limitations: CD4+ memory repertoires contained about 40% of the roughly 150 reported CMV TCRbeta sequences. Repertoires predicted CMV serostatus with median bootstrapped AUC of around 0.95.

About this clone: What it recognizes is unknown.

The sort gate was single viable CD3+CD4+CD8-CD45RO+ cells for memory CD4+ T cells. CMV serostatus came from serum IgG against pp150, pp28, p38, p52. Authors' data handling: After removing out-of-frame reads, 2,204,828 distinct TCRbeta sequences remained. Repertoires were generated with immunoSEQ multiplex PCR, while TCRdb's copy carries only in-frame clones and drops some. V and J calls and clone size are as listed in that table; D and trimming were resolved from the DNA. The sample yields about 41,000 clones, around 75% seen once. The sample taken for sequencing was memory CD4+ T cells from blood. This sequence originates from an adult in good health and CMV-seronegative.

CDR3: CASSDGGAINIQYF. The CDR3 region has the DNA TGTGCCAGTAGTGACGGGGGGGCCATCAACATTCAGTACTTC. The chain employs TRBV19 and TRBJ2-4, with 8 bases that match TRBD2. The CDR3 is made up of 14 amino acids. V was pared by 5 bases and J by 7 bases, with 7 bases of the junction left unmatched. The germline V gene encodes CDR1 LNHDA and CDR2 SQIVND (reference sequence).